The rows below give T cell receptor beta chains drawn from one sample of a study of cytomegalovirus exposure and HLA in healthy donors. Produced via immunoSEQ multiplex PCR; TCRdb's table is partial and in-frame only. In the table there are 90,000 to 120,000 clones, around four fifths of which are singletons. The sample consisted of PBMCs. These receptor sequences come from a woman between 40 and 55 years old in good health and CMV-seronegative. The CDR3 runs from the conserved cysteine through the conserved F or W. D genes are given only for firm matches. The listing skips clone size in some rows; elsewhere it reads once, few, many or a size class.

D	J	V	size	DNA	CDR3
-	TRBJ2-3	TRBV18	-	TGTGCCAGCTCACCCCTTATCACAGATACGCAGTATTTT	CASSPLITDTQYF
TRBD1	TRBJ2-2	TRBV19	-	TGTGCCGCCGGGGCTAGGGGGCTGGACACCGGGGAGCTGTTTTTT	CAAGARGLDTGELFF
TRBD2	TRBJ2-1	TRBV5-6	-	TGTGCCAGCAGCATCATGTCGGGAGGGGGGTTTGAGCAGTTCTTC	CASSIMSGGGFEQFF
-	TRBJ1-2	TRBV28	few	TGTGCCAGCAGTTTACGGGACTATGGCTACACCTTC	CASSLRDYGYTF
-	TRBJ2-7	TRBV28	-	TGTGCCAGCAGTTTATTACAGGGCGGAATGGACGAGCAGTACTTC	CASSLLQGGMDEQYF
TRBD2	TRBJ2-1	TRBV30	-	TGTGCCTGGAGTGAGGGGACTAGCAACCTCGATGAGCAGTTCTTC	CAWSEGTSNLDEQFF
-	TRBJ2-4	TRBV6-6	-	TGTGCCAGCAGTTACGGTACCCAACTAGCCAAAAACATTCAGTACTTC	CASSYGTQLAKNIQYF
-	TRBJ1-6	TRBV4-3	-	TGCGCCAGCAGCCAAGATTCAGGGTGGAGTAATTCACCCCTCCACTTT	CASSQDSGWSNSPLHF
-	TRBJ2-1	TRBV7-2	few	TGTGCCAGCAGCCTGGGGCAGGGATCCTACAATGAGCAGTTCTTC	CASSLGQGSYNEQFF
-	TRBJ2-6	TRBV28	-	TGTGCCAGCAGCACATACAGGGAGTCTGGGGCCAACGTCCTGACTTTC	CASSTYRESGANVLTF
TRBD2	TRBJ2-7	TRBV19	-	TGTGCCAGTAGTCCCACCGGACTAGCGGCCGAGCAGTACTTC	CASSPTGLAAEQYF
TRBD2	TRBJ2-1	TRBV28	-	TGTGCCAGCAGTCTCACGGGACTAGTCGGCTACAATGAGCAGTTCTTC	CASSLTGLVGYNEQFF
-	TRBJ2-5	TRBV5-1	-	TGCGCCAGCAGCCTTCAGGGGTCGGGAGAGACCCAGTACTTC	CASSLQGSGETQYF
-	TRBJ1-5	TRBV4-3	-	TGCGCCAGCAGCCAAGGGCGGATCCTTTATGGCAATCAGCCCCAGCATTTT	CASSQGRILYGNQPQHF
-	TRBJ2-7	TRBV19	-	TGTGCCAGTAGTATAGATGGTTCTTACGAGCAGTACTTC	CASSIDGSYEQYF
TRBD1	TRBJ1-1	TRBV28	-	TGTGCCAGCAGTTTGGGAGGACAGGGGGCGAACACTGAAGCTTTCTTT	CASSLGGQGANTEAFF
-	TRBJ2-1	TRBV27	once	TGTGCCAGCACGAACAGGGGAGGTCATGAGCAGTTCTTC	CASTNRGGHEQFF
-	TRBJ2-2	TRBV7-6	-	TGTGCCAGCAGCTATAGCATAGATGGACAGGAACGGCGGGAGGCCGCCGGGGAGCTGTTTTTT	CASSYSIDGQERREAAGELFF
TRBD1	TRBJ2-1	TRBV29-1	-	TGCAGCGTTGAATTGTTATCTGCCAGGGGGCGTGGGGATGAGCAGTTCTTC	CSVELLSARGRGDEQFF
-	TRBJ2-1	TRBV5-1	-	TGCGCCAGCAGCTTGTGGGACACTTACAATGAGCAGTTCTTC	CASSLWDTYNEQFF
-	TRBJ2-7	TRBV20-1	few	TGCAGTGCTGGGACTGCCTACGAGCAGTACTTC	CSAGTAYEQYF
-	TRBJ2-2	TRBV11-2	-	TGTGCCAGCAGCTTAGATAGTCCCCCCGGGGAGCTGTTTTTT	CASSLDSPPGELFF
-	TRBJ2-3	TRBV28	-	TGTGCCAGCAGTCCTGGTTTTAGCGGAGGCACAGATACGCAGTATTTT	CASSPGFSGGTDTQYF
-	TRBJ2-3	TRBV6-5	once	TGTGCCAGCAGTTATAAAGGAGTCTTTACAGATACGCAGTATTTT	CASSYKGVFTDTQYF
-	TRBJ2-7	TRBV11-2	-	TGTGCCAGCAGCTTTGGGACATTCTACGAGCAGTACTTC	CASSFGTFYEQYF
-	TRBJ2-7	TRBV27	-	TGTGCCAGCAGTTTAGGACTAAGGTCCTACGAGCAGTACTTC	CASSLGLRSYEQYF
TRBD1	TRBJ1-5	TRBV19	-	TGTGCCAGTAGTACGGACAGGGGCAATCAGCCCCAGCATTTT	CASSTDRGNQPQHF
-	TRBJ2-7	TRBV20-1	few	TGCAGTGCTAGAATAAGGGGCGAGCAGTACTTC	CSARIRGEQYF
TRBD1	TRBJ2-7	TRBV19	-	TGTGCCAGTAATCCGGGACAGGGACACTACGAGCAGTACTTC	CASNPGQGHYEQYF
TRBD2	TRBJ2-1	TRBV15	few	TGTGCCACCAGCAGAGATCCCGGACTAGCGGGAGCCCGATGGGGGAATGAGCAGTTCTTC	CATSRDPGLAGARWGNEQFF
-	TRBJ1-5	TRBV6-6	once	TGTGCCAGCAGTTATCAGCTCAGGGTTGATCAGCCCCAGCATTTT	CASSYQLRVDQPQHF
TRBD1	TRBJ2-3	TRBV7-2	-	TGTGCCAGCAGCACCGGACAGGTTGCTACAGATACGCAGTATTTT	CASSTGQVATDTQYF
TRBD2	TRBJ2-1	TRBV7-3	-	TGTGCCAGCAGCTATCAAACCGGGACTAGCGGATACAATGAGCAGTTCTTC	CASSYQTGTSGYNEQFF
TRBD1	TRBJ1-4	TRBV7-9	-	TGTGCCAGCAGCCCAGACAGGGGGAGAAATGAAAAACTGTTTTTT	CASSPDRGRNEKLFF
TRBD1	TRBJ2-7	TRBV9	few	TGTGCCAGCAGCGTGGACCTTACAGGGGGCAGGTACGAGCAGTACTTC	CASSVDLTGGRYEQYF
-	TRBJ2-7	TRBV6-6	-	TGTGCCAGCAGCCTGCGGGACAGCCAGTACTTC	CASSLRDSQYF
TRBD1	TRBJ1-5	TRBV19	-	TGTGCCGGACCAAACCGGGACAGCGGACCTTATAGCAATCAGCCCCAGCATTTT	CAGPNRDSGPYSNQPQHF
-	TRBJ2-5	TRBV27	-	TGTGCCAGCAGTTCCATACAGTTCCAAGAGACCCAGTACTTC	CASSSIQFQETQYF
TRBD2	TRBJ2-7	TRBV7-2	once	TGTGCCAGTAAACCCCCGGGACTAGCGGGAGCCTCCTACGAGCAGTACTTC	CASKPPGLAGASYEQYF
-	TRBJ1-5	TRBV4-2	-	TGTGCCAGCAGCCAAGATTCGGTATCTCCCCATCAGCCCCAGCATTTT	CASSQDSVSPHQPQHF
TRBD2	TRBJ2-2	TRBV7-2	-	TGTGCCAGCAACCCAGGACTAGCGGGATACACCGGGGAGCTGTTTTTT	CASNPGLAGYTGELFF